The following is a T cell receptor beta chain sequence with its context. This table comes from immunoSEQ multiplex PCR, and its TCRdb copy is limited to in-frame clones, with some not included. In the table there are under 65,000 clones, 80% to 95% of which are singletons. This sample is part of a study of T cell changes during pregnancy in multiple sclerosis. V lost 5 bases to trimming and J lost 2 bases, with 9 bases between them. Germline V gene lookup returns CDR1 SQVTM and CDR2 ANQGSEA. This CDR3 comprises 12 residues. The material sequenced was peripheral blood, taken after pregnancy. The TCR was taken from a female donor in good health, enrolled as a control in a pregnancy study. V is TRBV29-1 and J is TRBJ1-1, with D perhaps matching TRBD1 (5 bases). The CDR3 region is CSVFGGNTEAFF. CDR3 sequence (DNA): TGCAGCGTTTTCGGGGGAAACACTGAAGCTTTCTTT.